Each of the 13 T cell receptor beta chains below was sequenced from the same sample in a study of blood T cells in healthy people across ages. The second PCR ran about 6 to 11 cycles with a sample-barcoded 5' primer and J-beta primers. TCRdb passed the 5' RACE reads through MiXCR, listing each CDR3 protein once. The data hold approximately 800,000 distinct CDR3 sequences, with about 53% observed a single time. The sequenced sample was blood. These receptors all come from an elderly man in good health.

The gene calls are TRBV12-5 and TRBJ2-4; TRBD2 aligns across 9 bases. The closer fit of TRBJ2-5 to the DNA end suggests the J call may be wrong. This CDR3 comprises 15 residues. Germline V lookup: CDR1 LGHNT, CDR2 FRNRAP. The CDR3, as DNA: TGTGCTAGTGGTTTGGGCCTAGCGGGACAAGAGACCCAGTACTTC. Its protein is CASGLGLAGQETQYF.

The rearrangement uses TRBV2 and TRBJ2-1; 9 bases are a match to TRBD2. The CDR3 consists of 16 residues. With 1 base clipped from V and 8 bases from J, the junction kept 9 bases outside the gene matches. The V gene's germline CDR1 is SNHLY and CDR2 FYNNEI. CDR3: CASSEESGLAMYEQFF. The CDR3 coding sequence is TGTGCCAGCAGTGAAGAATCGGGACTAGCTATGTATGAGCAGTTCTTC.

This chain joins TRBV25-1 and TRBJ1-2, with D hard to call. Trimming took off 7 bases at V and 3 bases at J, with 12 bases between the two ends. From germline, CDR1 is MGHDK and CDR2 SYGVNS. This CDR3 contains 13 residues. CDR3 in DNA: TGTGCCAGCAAAGGAGTCGGGGACTATGGCTACACCTTC. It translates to CASKGVGDYGYTF.

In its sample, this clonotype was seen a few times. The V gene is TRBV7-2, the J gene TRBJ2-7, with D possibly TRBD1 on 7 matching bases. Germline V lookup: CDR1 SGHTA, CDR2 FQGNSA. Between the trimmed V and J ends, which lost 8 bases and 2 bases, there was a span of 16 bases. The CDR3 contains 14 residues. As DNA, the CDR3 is TGTGCCAGCCGTGGCGGAGGGGGCCCCTACGAGCAGTACTTC. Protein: CASRGGGGPYEQYF.

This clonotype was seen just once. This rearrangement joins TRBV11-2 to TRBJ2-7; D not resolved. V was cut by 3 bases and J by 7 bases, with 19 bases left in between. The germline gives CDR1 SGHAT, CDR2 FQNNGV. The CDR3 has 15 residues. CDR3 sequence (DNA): TGTGCCAGCAGCTTCAGGCAAGGCTTACGTGGGGAGCAGTACTTC. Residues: CASSFRQGLRGEQYF.

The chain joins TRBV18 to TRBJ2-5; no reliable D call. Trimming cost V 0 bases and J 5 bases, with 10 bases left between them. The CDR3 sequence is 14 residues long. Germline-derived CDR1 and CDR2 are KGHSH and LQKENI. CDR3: CASSPPVRRETQYF. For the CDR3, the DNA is TGTGCCAGCTCACCACCGGTCCGCCGGGAGACCCAGTACTTC.

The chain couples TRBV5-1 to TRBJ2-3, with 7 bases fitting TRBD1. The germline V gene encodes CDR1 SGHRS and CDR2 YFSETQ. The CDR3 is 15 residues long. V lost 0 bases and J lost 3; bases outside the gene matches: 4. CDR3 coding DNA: TGCGCCAGCAGCTTGGAAGGGGGCGCAACAGATACGCAGTATTTT. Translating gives CASSLEGGATDTQYF.

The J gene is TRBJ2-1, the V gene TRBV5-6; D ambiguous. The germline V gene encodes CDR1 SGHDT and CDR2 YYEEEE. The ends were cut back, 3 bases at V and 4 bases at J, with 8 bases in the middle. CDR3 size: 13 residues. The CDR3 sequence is CASSCVSYNEQFF. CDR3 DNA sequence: TGTGCCAGCAGCTGCGTCTCATACAATGAGCAGTTCTTC.

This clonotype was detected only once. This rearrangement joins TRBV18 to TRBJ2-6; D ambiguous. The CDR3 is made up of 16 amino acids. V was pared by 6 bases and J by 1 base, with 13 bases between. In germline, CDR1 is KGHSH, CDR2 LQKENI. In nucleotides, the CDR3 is TGTGCCAGCTCCCTTAACCAGATTTCTGGGGCCAACGTCCTGACTTTC. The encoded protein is CASSLNQISGANVLTF.

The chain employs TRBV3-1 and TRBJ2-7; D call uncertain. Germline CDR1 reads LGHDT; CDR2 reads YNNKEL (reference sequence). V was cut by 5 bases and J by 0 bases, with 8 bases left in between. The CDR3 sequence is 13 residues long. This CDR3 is CASSRLLSYEQYF. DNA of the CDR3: TGTGCCAGCAGCAGGTTGCTCTCCTACGAGCAGTACTTC.

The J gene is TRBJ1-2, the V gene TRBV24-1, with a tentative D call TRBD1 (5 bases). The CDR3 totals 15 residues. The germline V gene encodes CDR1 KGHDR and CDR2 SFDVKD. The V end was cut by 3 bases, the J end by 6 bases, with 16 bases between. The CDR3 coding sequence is TGTGCCACCAGTGATCCCGGGGACCGGGCCGATGGCTACACCTTC. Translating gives CATSDPGDRADGYTF.

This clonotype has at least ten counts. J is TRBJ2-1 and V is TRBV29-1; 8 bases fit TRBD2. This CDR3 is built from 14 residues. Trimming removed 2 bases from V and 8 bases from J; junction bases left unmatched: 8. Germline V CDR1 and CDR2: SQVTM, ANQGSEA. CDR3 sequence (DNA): TGCAGCGTTGAACCGGGACTAGTCCCACATGAGCAGTTCTTC. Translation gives CSVEPGLVPHEQFF.

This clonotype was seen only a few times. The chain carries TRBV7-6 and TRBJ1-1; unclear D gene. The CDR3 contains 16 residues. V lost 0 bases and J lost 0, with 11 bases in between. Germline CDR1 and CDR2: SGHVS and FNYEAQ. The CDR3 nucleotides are TGTGCCAGCAGCTTAGCGATGAGCGACCTGAACACTGAAGCTTTCTTT. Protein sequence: CASSLAMSDLNTEAFF. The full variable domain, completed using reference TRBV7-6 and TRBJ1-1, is GAGVSQSPRYKVTKRGQDVALRCDPISGHVSLYWYRQALGQGPEFLTYFNYEAQQDKSGLPNDRFSAERPEGSISTLTIQRTEQRDSAMYRCASSLAMSDLNTEAFFGQGTRLTVV.